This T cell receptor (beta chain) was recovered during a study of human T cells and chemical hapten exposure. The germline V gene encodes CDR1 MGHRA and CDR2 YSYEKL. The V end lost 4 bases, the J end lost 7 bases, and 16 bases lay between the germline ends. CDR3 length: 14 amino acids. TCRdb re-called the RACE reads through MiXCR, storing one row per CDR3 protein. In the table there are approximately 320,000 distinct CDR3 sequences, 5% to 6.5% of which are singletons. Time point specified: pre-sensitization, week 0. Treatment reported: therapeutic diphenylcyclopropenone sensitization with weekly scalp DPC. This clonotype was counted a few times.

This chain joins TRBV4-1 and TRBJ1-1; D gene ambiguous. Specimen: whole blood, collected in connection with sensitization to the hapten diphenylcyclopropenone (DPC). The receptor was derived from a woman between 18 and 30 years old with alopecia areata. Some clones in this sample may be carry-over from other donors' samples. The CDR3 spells CASSRGNSGDEAFF. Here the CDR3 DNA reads TGCGCCAGCAGCCGCGGGAACTCCGGGGATGAAGCTTTCTTT.